Listed below are T cell receptor beta chains from one sample, sequenced in a study of Ad26.COV2.S vaccination and SARS-CoV-2 variants. Libraries were prepared by immunoSEQ multiplex PCR; TCRdb keeps only in-frame clonotypes and omits some of them. The table has over 450,000 clones, 89% seen once. The material was peripheral blood, obtained in a trial of Ad26.COV2.S vaccine versus placebo. The origin of the receptors is a person aged 18 to 65 who received the Ad26.COV2.S COVID-19 vaccine or a placebo. The CDR3 runs from the conserved cysteine through the conserved F or W. D genes are given only for firm matches. Only part of the rows carry a size: once, few, many, or a class if the clone is expanded.

TRBV5-1,.,.,TRBJ2-1,CASSLEGGGGEQFF,TGCGCCAGCAGCTTGGAGGGGGGCGGCGGGGAGCAGTTCTTC
TRBV30,.,.,TRBJ2-3,CALQGLGGPTDTQYF,TGTGCCCTGCAGGGTCTAGGGGGTCCCACAGATACGCAGTATTTT
TRBV12-3/TRBV12-4,once,.,TRBJ1-1,CASNFWGVAEAFF,TGTGCCAGCAATTTCTGGGGGGTCGCTGAAGCTTTCTTT
TRBV3-1/TRBV3-2,.,.,TRBJ1-2,CASTRGKAYGYTF,TGTGCCAGCACCAGGGGAAAGGCTTATGGCTACACCTTC
TRBV6-4,once,.,TRBJ2-1,CASSPGLGGNEQFF,TGTGCCAGCAGTCCCGGACTCGGCGGCAATGAGCAGTTCTTC
TRBV25-1,once,.,TRBJ2-6,CASSVDGYLPSGANVLTF,TGTGCCAGCAGTGTCGACGGTTACCTCCCCTCTGGGGCCAACGTCCTGACTTTC
TRBV11-2,.,.,TRBJ1-4,CASNRGLTNEKLFF,TGTGCCAGCAACCGGGGGTTGACTAATGAAAAACTGTTTTTT
TRBV18,.,TRBD1,TRBJ2-5,CASSRDRGSETQYF,TGTGCCAGCTCCAGGGACAGGGGTTCAGAGACCCAGTACTTC
TRBV7-4,.,TRBD1,TRBJ2-1,CASRLQGARLWDNEQFF,TGTGCCAGCAGATTACAGGGGGCGCGCTTATGGGACAATGAGCAGTTCTTC
TRBV11-2,.,.,TRBJ2-7,CASSSSSGRTYEQYF,TGTGCCAGCAGCTCATCCTCGGGACGAACCTACGAGCAGTACTTC
TRBV7-9,.,.,TRBJ1-1,CASSSQGSTEAFF,TGTGCCAGCAGCTCGCAGGGTTCCACTGAAGCTTTCTTT
TRBV29-1,once,TRBD1,TRBJ2-5,CSVTGAGETQYF,TGCAGCGTTACAGGGGCAGGAGAGACCCAGTACTTC
TRBV30,.,TRBD1,TRBJ2-5,CAWSGGQGKRNF,TGTGCCTGGAGTGGGGGACAGGGGAAACGGAACTTC
TRBV5-1,.,TRBD2,TRBJ2-7,CASRTSGIYEQYF,TGCGCCAGCCGGACTAGCGGGATCTACGAGCAGTACTTC
TRBV6-6,.,TRBD2,TRBJ2-1,CASSYSGGNNEQFF,TGTGCCAGCAGTTACTCGGGGGGGAACAATGAGCAGTTCTTC
TRBV19,.,.,TRBJ1-1,CASSKTGKNTEAFF,TGTGCCAGTAGCAAGACAGGTAAGAACACTGAAGCTTTCTTT
TRBV11-2,once,.,TRBJ1-2,CASSLAHLPGYTF,TGTGCCAGCAGCTTAGCTCACCTACCAGGCTACACCTTC
TRBV3-1/TRBV3-2,once,TRBD1,TRBJ1-4,CASSRRPVMDRGEKLFF,TGTGCCAGCAGCCGTCGGCCCGTGATGGACAGGGGGGAAAAACTGTTTTTT
TRBV4-3,.,.,TRBJ2-7,CASSPLEGYEQYF,TGCGCCAGCAGCCCCCTAGAGGGTTACGAGCAGTACTTC
TRBV7-9,.,TRBD2,TRBJ2-1,CASSPKNAGVSNEQFF,TGTGCCAGCAGCCCCAAGAACGCGGGAGTTAGTAATGAGCAGTTCTTC
TRBV6-1,.,.,TRBJ2-7,CASSEGNYEQYF,TGTGCCAGCAGTGAAGGAAACTACGAGCAGTACTTC
TRBV30,.,.,TRBJ1-6,CAWSVLELSGWNYSPLHF,TGTGCCTGGAGTGTACTGGAGTTGTCAGGGTGGAACTATTCACCCCTCCACTTT
TRBV13,.,.,TRBJ1-1,CASSGKPAWGTEAFF,TGTGCCAGCAGCGGGAAACCCGCCTGGGGGACTGAAGCTTTCTTT
TRBV9,.,.,TRBJ2-6,CASSAQTRIVGANVLTF,TGTGCCAGCAGCGCCCAAACCAGAATCGTTGGGGCCAACGTCCTGACTTTC
TRBV18,once,TRBD1,TRBJ2-7,CASSPRQGTYEQYF,TGTGCCAGCTCACCTAGACAGGGCACCTACGAGCAGTACTTC
TRBV6-5,once,.,TRBJ1-2,CASSYDGRIYGYTF,TGTGCCAGCAGTTACGACGGACGGATCTATGGCTACACCTTC
TRBV5-1,.,.,TRBJ2-2,CASSLVAGSDTGELFF,TGCGCCAGCAGCTTGGTGGCCGGGAGCGACACCGGGGAGCTGTTTTTT
TRBV7-2,.,TRBD2,TRBJ2-5,CASSFWTSGVQETQYF,TGTGCCAGCAGCTTCTGGACTAGCGGGGTTCAAGAGACCCAGTACTTC
TRBV19,.,.,TRBJ1-5,CASSWQGSSQPQHF,TGTGCCAGTAGTTGGCAGGGTTCAAGTCAGCCCCAGCATTTT
TRBV6-5,.,TRBD1,TRBJ1-2,CASSPTGEGYTF,TGTGCCAGCAGTCCAACAGGGGAAGGCTACACCTTC
TRBV19,once,TRBD1,TRBJ1-5,CASTLTGGQPQHF,TGTGCCAGTACCCTGACAGGGGGGCAGCCCCAGCATTTT
TRBV7-6,.,.,TRBJ1-2,CASSLILGSRGSGYTF,TGTGCCAGCAGCTTAATTCTAGGCAGCCGGGGTTCTGGCTACACCTTC
TRBV24-1,.,TRBD2,TRBJ2-1,CATESGGRYNEQFF,TGTGCCACCGAGTCCGGGGGGAGGTACAATGAGCAGTTCTTC
TRBV15,.,.,TRBJ1-1,CATSTPPGGRYMNTEAFF,TGTGCCACCAGCACTCCCCCAGGAGGGAGATACATGAACACTGAAGCTTTCTTT
TRBV7-8,.,TRBD1,TRBJ1-2,CASRGQHGYTF,TGTGCCAGCAGGGGACAGCATGGCTACACCTTC
TRBV11-2,.,TRBD1,TRBJ2-7,CASSLVQGAYEQYF,TGTGCCAGCAGCTTAGTACAGGGGGCCTACGAGCAGTACTTC
TRBV11-3,.,.,TRBJ2-1,CASSIGWGSYNEQFF,TGTGCCAGCAGCATAGGGTGGGGCTCCTACAATGAGCAGTTCTTC
TRBV5-1,.,.,TRBJ1-1,CASSLQLNTEAFF,TGCGCCAGCAGCTTACAGCTTAACACTGAAGCTTTCTTT
TRBV7-9,.,.,TRBJ1-1,CASSLKGGKDTEAFF,TGTGCCAGCAGCCTTAAAGGTGGAAAAGACACTGAAGCTTTCTTT
TRBV5-1,.,.,TRBJ2-7,CASSLATGTSSYEQYF,TGCGCCAGCAGCTTGGCCACGGGGACCTCCTCCTACGAGCAGTACTTC